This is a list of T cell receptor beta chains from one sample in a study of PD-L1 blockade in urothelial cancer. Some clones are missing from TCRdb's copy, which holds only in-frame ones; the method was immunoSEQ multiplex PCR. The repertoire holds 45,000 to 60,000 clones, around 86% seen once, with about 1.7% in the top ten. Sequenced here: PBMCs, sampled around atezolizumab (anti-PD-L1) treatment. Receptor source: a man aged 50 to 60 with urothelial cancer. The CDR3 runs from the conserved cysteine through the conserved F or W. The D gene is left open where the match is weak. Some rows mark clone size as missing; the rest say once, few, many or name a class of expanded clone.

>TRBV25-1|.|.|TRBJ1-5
TGTGCCAGCAGTGAATCCTCGGGGAGGAATCAGCCCCAGCATTTT
CASSESSGRNQPQHF
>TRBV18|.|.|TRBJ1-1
TGTGCCAGCTCACCATCTCTTGGAGTCACTGAAGCTTTCTTT
CASSPSLGVTEAFF
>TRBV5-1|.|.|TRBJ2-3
TGCGCCAGCAGCGGAGATGGCACAGATACGCAGTATTTT
CASSGDGTDTQYF
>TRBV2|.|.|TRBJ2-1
TGTGCCAGCAGTATCCGGGACACTGAGCAGTTCTTC
CASSIRDTEQFF
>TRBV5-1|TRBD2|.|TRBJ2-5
TGCGCCAGCAGCAAGGGACTAGCGGGAAACCAAGAGACCCAGTACTTC
CASSKGLAGNQETQYF
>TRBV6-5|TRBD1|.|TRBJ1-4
TGTGCCAGCACCGACAGGGGGGATAATGAAAAACTGTTTTTT
CASTDRGDNEKLFF
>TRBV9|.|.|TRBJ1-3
TGTGCCAGCAGCGTAGACTTCTCTGGAAACACCATATATTTT
CASSVDFSGNTIYF
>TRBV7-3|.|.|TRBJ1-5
TGTGCCAGCAGCTTACAGGGCAATCAGCCCCAGCATTTT
CASSLQGNQPQHF
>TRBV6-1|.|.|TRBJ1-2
TGTGCCAGCAGTGAAGAGGGTACAGGTTCCAACTATGGCTACACCTTC
CASSEEGTGSNYGYTF
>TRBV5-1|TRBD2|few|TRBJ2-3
TGCGCCAGCAGCCGGCTGTCTAGCGGGGGGGCCACAGATACGCAGTATTTT
CASSRLSSGGATDTQYF
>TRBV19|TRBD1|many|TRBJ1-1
TGTGCCAGTACCTCCCAGGGGGCTATCAAGAACACTGAAGCTTTCTTT
CASTSQGAIKNTEAFF
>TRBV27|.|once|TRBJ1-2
TGTGCCAGCAGTTTACAGGGCCCGAATGGCTACACCTTC
CASSLQGPNGYTF
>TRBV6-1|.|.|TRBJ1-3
TGTGCCAGCAGTGAAGTTGGGGCTCGCTCTGGAAACACCATATATTTT
CASSEVGARSGNTIYF
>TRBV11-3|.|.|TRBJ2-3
TGTGCCAGCAGCTTAGCCTCGACTGGAGATACGCAGTATTTT
CASSLASTGDTQYF
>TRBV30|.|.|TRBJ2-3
TGTGCCTGGAGTGCTGCAGATACGCAGTATTTT
CAWSAADTQYF
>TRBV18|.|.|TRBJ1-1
TGTGCCAGCTCACCAGGGCAGAACACTGAAGCTTTCTTT
CASSPGQNTEAFF
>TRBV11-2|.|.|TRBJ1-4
TGTGCCAGCAGCTCCGTGATCGGGGGGGGACTGTTTTTT
CASSSVIGGGLFF
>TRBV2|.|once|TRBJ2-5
TGTGCCAGCAGTCGCAGTCTCCAAGAGACCCAGTACTTC
CASSRSLQETQYF
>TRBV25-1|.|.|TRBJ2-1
TGTGCCAGCAGTGGGCAGAGGGGGATAGGGTTCTTC
CASSGQRGIGFF
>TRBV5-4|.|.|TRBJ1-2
TGTGCCAGCAGCACGACTCGAGGCTATGGCTACACCTTC
CASSTTRGYGYTF
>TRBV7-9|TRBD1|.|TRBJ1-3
TGTGCCAGCAGCCCTTACCGGGACAGGCTCTCTGGAAACACCATATATTTT
CASSPYRDRLSGNTIYF
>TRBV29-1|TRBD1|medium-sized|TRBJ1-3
TGCAGCGTTTATACAGGGGGTCCTGGAAACACCATATATTTT
CSVYTGGPGNTIYF
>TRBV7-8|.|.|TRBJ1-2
TGTGCCAGCAGCTTAATCCAGGGTGATGACTACACCTTC
CASSLIQGDDYTF
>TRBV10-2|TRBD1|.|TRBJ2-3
TGCGCCAGCACTACCGGGACAGACTACACAACGCAGTATTTT
CASTTGTDYTTQYF
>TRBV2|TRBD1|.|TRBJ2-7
TGTGCCAGCAGCCGGGGACAGGGGGGCGAGCAGTACTTC
CASSRGQGGEQYF
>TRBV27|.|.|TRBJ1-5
TGTGCCAGCAGTCCCCACAATCAGCCCCAGCATTTT
CASSPHNQPQHF
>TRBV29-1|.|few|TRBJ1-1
TGCTCTACCCCCGCAGGGAACACTGAAGCTTTCTTT
CSTPAGNTEAFF
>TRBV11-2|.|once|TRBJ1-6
TGTGCCAGCAGCCCCTCTACAGGATATAATTCACCCCTCCACTTT
CASSPSTGYNSPLHF
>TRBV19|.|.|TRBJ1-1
TGTGCCAGTACCCTTGAGCAGGGGAACACTGAAGCTTTCTTT
CASTLEQGNTEAFF
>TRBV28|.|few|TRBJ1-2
TGTGCCAGCAGGTTCTACTATGGCTACACCTTC
CASRFYYGYTF
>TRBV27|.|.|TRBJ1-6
TGTGCCAGCAGTTTAACAGGGTTTTCACCCCTCCACTTT
CASSLTGFSPLHF
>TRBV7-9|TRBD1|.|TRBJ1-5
TGTGCCAGCAGCCGGGGACAGGGAAACAATCAGCCCCAGCATTTT
CASSRGQGNNQPQHF
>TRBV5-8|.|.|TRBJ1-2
TGTGCCAGCAGCTTGGGCGGCGACAGGCTATATGGCTACACCTTC
CASSLGGDRLYGYTF
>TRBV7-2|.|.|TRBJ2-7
TGTGCCAGCAGCTTAGGACAGAATAGCGAGCAGTACTTC
CASSLGQNSEQYF
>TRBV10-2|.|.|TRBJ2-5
TGCGCCAGCGAATCGAACAGGGTCCAAGCCACCCAGTACTTC
CASESNRVQATQYF
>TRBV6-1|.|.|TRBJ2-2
TGTGCCGGATCGGTGGAGTCGAACACCGGGGAGCTGTTTTTT
CAGSVESNTGELFF
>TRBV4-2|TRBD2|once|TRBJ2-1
TGTGCCAGCAGCCATAGCGGGGGCGGCAATGAGCAGTTCTTC
CASSHSGGGNEQFF
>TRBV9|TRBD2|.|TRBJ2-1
TGTGCCAGCAGCGTTAGGGCGGGAGAATACAATGAGCAGTTCTTC
CASSVRAGEYNEQFF
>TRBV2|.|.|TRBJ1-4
TGTGCCAGCAGTGCCGCCCGGGATGAAAAACTGTTTTTT
CASSAARDEKLFF
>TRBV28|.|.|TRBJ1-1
TGTGCCAGCAGTTCTACCGACAGGCTGAACACTGAAGCTTTCTTT
CASSSTDRLNTEAFF
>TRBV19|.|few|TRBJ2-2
TGTGCCAGTAGTAGGGCGGGGGCAGCGGGGACCGGGGAGCTGTTTTTT
CASSRAGAAGTGELFF
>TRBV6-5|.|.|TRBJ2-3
TGTGCCAGCAGTTACTCGCTACGTCGGACAGATACGCAGTATTTT
CASSYSLRRTDTQYF
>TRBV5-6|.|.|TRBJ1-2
TGTGCCAGCAGTGGGGCAGAAACTAACTATGGCTACACCTTC
CASSGAETNYGYTF
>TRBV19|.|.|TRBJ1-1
TGTGCCAGTAGTACGATCGAGACAGTGAACACTGAAGCTTTCTTT
CASSTIETVNTEAFF
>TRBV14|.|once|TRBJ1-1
TGTGCCAGCAGCCGAGCCGGGACTGCTTATAGCGAAGCTTTCTTT
CASSRAGTAYSEAFF
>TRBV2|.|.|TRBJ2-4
TGTGCCAGCACCACGGGACTTGTCGTCTACTTC
CASTTGLVVYF
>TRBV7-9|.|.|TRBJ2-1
TGTGCCAGCAGCTTACCAGTGGGGCAGAACAATGAGCAGTTCTTC
CASSLPVGQNNEQFF
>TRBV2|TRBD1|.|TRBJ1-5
TGTGCCAGCAGAAAGACAGGGGATCATCAGCCCCAGCATTTT
CASRKTGDHQPQHF
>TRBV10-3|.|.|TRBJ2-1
TGTGCCATCCAAGGGGTCAGTAGCGGCCTAAGCTCCTACAATGAGCAGTTCTTC
CAIQGVSSGLSSYNEQFF
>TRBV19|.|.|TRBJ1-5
TGTGCCAGTAGTATCGGCAGGGATCAGCCCCAGCATTTT
CASSIGRDQPQHF
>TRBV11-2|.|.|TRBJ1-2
TGTGCCAGCAGCTTAGCGGTCAGGAACTATGGCTACACCTTC
CASSLAVRNYGYTF
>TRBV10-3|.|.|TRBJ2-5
TGTGCCATCAGTGAGTCGAAGGCTAGCGCAGAGACCCAGTACTTC
CAISESKASAETQYF
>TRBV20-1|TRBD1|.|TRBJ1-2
TGCAGTGCCCCGGGACAGGGGGTAATCACCTTC
CSAPGQGVITF
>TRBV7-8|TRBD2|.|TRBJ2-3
TGTGCCAGCAGCTTAGGGGGCGGGAGAACAGATACGCAGTATTTT
CASSLGGGRTDTQYF
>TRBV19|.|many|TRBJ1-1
TGTGCCAGTACCTTAGGGGGTAGGAACACTGAAGCTTTCTTT
CASTLGGRNTEAFF